This T cell receptor (beta chain) came from a study of T-cell reconstitution after alpha-beta-depleted transplantation in children. Points from the study as a whole: There were some patients whose high TCRbeta diversity at day 60 came from surviving recipient T cells and thymic progenitors. There were reportedly several hundred expanded graft clones from which alpha-beta T cells came about two months after transplant. Counts and diversity of T cells one year after transplant came mostly from newly produced T cells.

This clonotype has a count of ten or more. Its antigen is not known. The authors prepared the TCRbeta library with unique molecular identifiers. Via MiXCR, TCRdb re-called the PCR reads, giving one row per CDR3 protein. The table shows 200,000 to 250,000 distinct CDR3 sequences, with more than 20% occurring only once. The receptor comes from a female patient between 2 and 15 years old who had a stem cell transplant for congenital amegakaryocytic thrombocytopenia, so the T cells may come from the graft donor. Sequenced material: PBMCs, mostly from graft donor cells, taken 360 days after TCRalphabeta/CD19-depleted stem cell transplant.

The CDR3 loop reads CASRYYRDGETQYF. The CDR3, as DNA: TGTGCCAGCCGATATTACAGGGACGGGGAGACCCAGTACTTC. The rearrangement uses TRBV28 and TRBJ2-5; D perhaps matches TRBD1 (6 bases). The CDR3 has 14 residues. Germline V CDR1 and CDR2: MDHEN, SYDVKM. Trimming left V 8 bases short and J 5 bases short, with 18 bases between.